The clone carrying this T cell receptor (beta chain) was found a few times. It was unfractionated whole blood from which total RNA was extracted. These data belong to a study of human T cells and chemical hapten exposure. Via MiXCR, TCRdb re-called the 5' RACE reads, giving one row per CDR3 protein. Counted here are under 150,000 distinct CDR3 sequences, roughly a fifth occurring once; the ten biggest clones make up roughly 3.1%. This TCR derives from a human donor in good health.

The CDR3 loop reads CASSPNFYRGFEKLFF. In DNA, the CDR3 is TGTGCCAGCAGTCCCAACTTTTACAGGGGATTTGAAAAACTGTTTTTT. This chain links TRBV27 with TRBJ1-4; 7 nucleotides line up with TRBD1. CDR3 length: 16 residues. Losses at the gene ends were 5 bases for V and 7 bases for J; bases not matched to a gene: 13. Germline V gene data show CDR1 as MNHEY and CDR2 as SMNVEV (reference sequence).